Following are 25 T cell receptor beta chains from one sample sequenced in a study of regulatory T cells in long-lasting Graves disease. Investigators prepared the TCR beta libraries by applying iRepertoire HTBI primers and Arm-PCR of CDR3 regions. Using its own MiXCR run on the multiplex PCR reads, TCRdb lists one record per CDR3 protein. Here the sample spans 600,000 to 850,000 distinct CDR3 sequences, approximately 31% being singletons. As for time point: persistent/refractory GD, antithyroid drugs over 5 years with positive TRAb. Scientists built the TCR library using RNA that was extracted from PBMCs. The specimen was peripheral blood mononuclear cells (PBMCs), collected when the disease was refractory, from a patient treated with antithyroid drugs. The origin of the receptors is a female donor with Graves disease.

This clonotype was found a few times. This chain uses TRBV5-1 with TRBJ1-1; perhaps TRBD1 as D (5 bases). The CDR3 length is 15 residues. Germline V gene sequence: CDR1 SGHRS, CDR2 YFSETQ. With 0 bases removed from V and 1 base from J, the gap between germline ends came to 10 bases. The CDR3, as DNA: TGCGCCAGCAGCTTGGAATTTGGGGCGAACACTGAAGCTTTCTTT. Translation: CASSLEFGANTEAFF.

In this sample, this clonotype turned up many times. The J gene is TRBJ1-6, the V gene TRBV14; weak D call: TRBD1 (6 bases). The V gene's germline CDR1 is SGHDN and CDR2 FVKESK. This CDR3 is 15 amino acids long. Trimming stripped 5 bases from V and 3 bases from J, with 11 bases between. CDR3 sequence (DNA): TGTGCCAGCAGCAGGACAGCAAGCTATAATTCACCCCTCCACTTT. As protein: CASSRTASYNSPLHF. Full variable domain (missing parts from reference TRBV14 and TRBJ1-6): EAGVTQFPSHSVIEKGQTVTLRCDPISGHDNLYWYRRVMGKEIKFLLHFVKESKQDESGMPNNRFLAERTGGTYSTLKVQPAELEDSGVYFCASSRTASYNSPLHFGNGTRLTVT.

The chain employs TRBV19 and TRBJ2-7; TRBD1 is a possible D gene (6 bases). With 8 bases removed from V and 0 bases from J, the gap between germline ends came to 20 bases. The CDR3 runs 16 residues. Germline CDR1 and CDR2: LNHDA and SQIVND (reference sequence). CDR3 residues: CASRTRTDRNSYEQYF. CDR3 coding DNA: TGTGCCAGTCGCACACGAACGGACAGAAACTCCTACGAGCAGTACTTC.

As DNA, the CDR3 is TGTGCCAGCAGCGTAGATGGGACGGAAAATCAGCCCCAGCATTTT. Translating it yields CASSVDGTENQPQHF. The genes are TRBV9 and TRBJ1-5; perhaps TRBD1 as D (5 bases). Germline CDR1 is SGDLS and CDR2 is YYNGEE. The V end was cut by 0 bases, the J end by 4 bases, with 11 bases between. The CDR3 runs 15 residues. Drawing the rest from reference TRBV9 and TRBJ1-5, the complete variable domain is DSGVTQTPKHLITATGQRVTLRCSPRSGDLSVYWYQQSLDQGLQFLIQYYNGEERAKGNILERFSAQQFPDLHSELNLSSLELGDSALYFCASSVDGTENQPQHFGDGTRLSIL.

V gene TRBV6-1 combines with J gene TRBJ1-5; 7 bases line up with TRBD1. The CDR3 has 12 residues. V lost 5 bases to trimming and J lost 10 bases; unmatched junction nucleotides: 5. In germline, CDR1 is MNHNS, CDR2 SASEGT. For the CDR3, the DNA is TGTGCCAGCAGTACCACAGGGGACCCCCAGCATTTT. The encoded protein is CASSTTGDPQHF.

This clonotype came up a few times. The chain has TRBV13 and TRBJ2-7; TRBD2 matches at 8 bases. CDR1 and CDR2 (germline): PRHDT, FYEKMQ (reference sequence). This CDR3 is 14 amino acids long. V was pared by 0 bases and J by 5 bases, with 3 bases of the junction left unmatched. DNA of the CDR3: TGTGCCAGCAGCTTAGGCCGAGCGGGGGACGAGCAGTACTTC. Translation gives CASSLGRAGDEQYF.

This clonotype was detected a few times. The CDR3 region has the DNA TGTGCCAGCAGCCCGGTAAGGGACAGGAACACTGAAGCTTTCTTT. Amino acid sequence: CASSPVRDRNTEAFF. The chain links TRBV7-3 to TRBJ1-1; 7 bases line up with TRBD1. Per germline, CDR1 SGHTA and CDR2 FQGTGA. The CDR3 length is 15 residues. After removal of 5 bases from V and 1 base from J, the junction contained 7 bases not matched to a gene.

This clonotype was counted a few times. V gene TRBV5-1 combines with J gene TRBJ2-5; D might be TRBD1 (5 bases). Looked up from germline, CDR1 is SGHRS and CDR2 is YFSETQ. The CDR3 length is 14 residues. V dropped 4 bases and J dropped 2 bases, with 12 bases sitting between them. In DNA form, the CDR3 reads TGCGCCAGCAGCCTGACAGTGTTTCAAGAGACCCAGTACTTC. It codes for CASSLTVFQETQYF.

This clonotype was seen many times. This chain links TRBV27 with TRBJ1-5, with a tentative D call TRBD1 (6 bases). V was cut by 0 bases and J by 3 bases, with 12 bases left in between. CDR1 and CDR2 from the germline V gene are MNHEY and SMNVEV (reference sequence). The CDR3 totals 16 residues. The CDR3 DNA follows: TGTGCCAGCAGTTTATCTGGCAGGGGCGTCAATCAGCCCCAGCATTTT. The encoded protein is CASSLSGRGVNQPQHF.

A remark on this clonotype: Germline is not matched at one junction end, which may reflect a read error. The rearrangement uses TRBV28 and TRBJ2-1, with D unclear. The CDR3 runs 11 residues. Germline CDR1 MDHEN, CDR2 SYDVKM. The CDR3 bases are TGTGCCAGCAGTTTAAAGGTTTGGGTGGATTTC. Translated: CASSLKVWVDF.

The V call is TRBV12-3 or TRBV12-4, the J call TRBJ2-7; D is uncertain. This CDR3 has 14 residues. V dropped 3 bases and J dropped 4 bases, with 13 bases sitting between them. CDR3 loop: CASSFGLELYEQYF. The CDR3 nucleotides are TGTGCCAGCAGTTTCGGCCTAGAATTATACGAGCAGTACTTC.

The rearrangement joins TRBV19 to TRBJ1-5; D is uncertain. Germline V lookup: CDR1 LNHDA, CDR2 SQIVND (reference sequence). This CDR3 is 16 amino acids long. The V end was cut by 4 bases, the J end by 3 bases, with 16 bases between. In DNA, the CDR3 is TGTGCCAGTAGTAATCGGAACAGTCCATACAATCAGCCCCAGCATTTT. Translating gives CASSNRNSPYNQPQHF.

CDR3 sequence (DNA): TGTGCCAGCAGCCAAATCCTAGGGACAGGGGATCTTGGCTACACCTTC. Protein product: CASSQILGTGDLGYTF. The chain couples TRBV7-9 to TRBJ1-2; 10 bases line up with TRBD1. The V segment lost 5 bases and the J segment 7 bases; nucleotides outside the gene matches: 13. CDR3 length: 16 amino acids. Germline V gives CDR1 SEHNR, CDR2 FQNEAQ (reference sequence).

The sample holds many counts of this clonotype. At one of its ends the junction is not consistent with the germline gene, which may arise from a read error. The chain couples TRBV30 to TRBJ1-2; no definite D call. Germline CDR1 reads GTSNPN; CDR2 reads SVGIG (reference sequence). This CDR3 has 12 residues. CDR3 DNA sequence: TGTGCCCGGAGGGAGGGAAGCTATGGCTACACCTTC. Translated, it gives CARREGSYGYTF.

This clonotype was observed at least ten times. This chain uses TRBV12-3 or TRBV12-4 with TRBJ1-2, with no clear D. The V end lost 2 bases, the J end lost 5 bases, and 15 bases lay between the germline ends. The CDR3 is 15 residues long. The CDR3 sequence is CASSLSSGRGYGYTF. In DNA, the CDR3 is TGTGCCAGCAGTTTATCCTCCGGAAGAGGATATGGCTACACCTTC.

The chain joins TRBV20-1 to TRBJ1-1, with D unresolved. Germline CDR1 DFQATT, CDR2 SNEGSKA (reference sequence). The CDR3 extends over 10 amino acids. V was shortened by 6 bases and J by 1 base, with 3 bases between the two germline ends. The CDR3 region is CSAENTEAFF. CDR3 sequence (DNA): TGCAGTGCAGAGAACACTGAAGCTTTCTTT.

The chain uses TRBV7-9 and TRBJ2-7; 8 bases match TRBD2. The CDR3 is 18 amino acids. Germline V gene data show CDR1 as SEHNR and CDR2 as FQNEAQ (reference sequence). V was clipped by 2 bases and J by 0 bases; unmatched bases: 12. This CDR3 is CASSLRTRGGRTSYEQYF. In DNA, the CDR3 is TGTGCCAGCAGCTTACGTACGAGGGGCGGGAGGACCTCCTACGAGCAGTACTTC.

The chain has TRBV5-4 and TRBJ1-1; 7 bases agree with TRBD1. Germline CDR1 reads SGHNT; CDR2 reads YYREEE (reference sequence). Unmatched junction bases numbered 5, after V lost 3 bases and J lost 0 bases. This CDR3 contains 15 residues. The CDR3 DNA reads TGTGCCAGCAGCTCGCCGGGACAGCTGAACACTGAAGCTTTCTTT. Its translation: CASSSPGQLNTEAFF.

A few counts support this clonotype. The rearrangement uses TRBV7-3 and TRBJ1-6, with D possibly TRBD1 on 5 matching bases. Germline-derived CDR1 and CDR2 are SGHTA and FQGTGA. V shed 5 bases and J shed 10 bases, with 12 bases lying between them. CDR3 length: 13 residues. The CDR3 sequence: CASSPIGGSPLHF. DNA of the CDR3: TGTGCCAGCAGCCCTATTGGGGGATCACCCCTCCACTTT.

The chain couples TRBV29-1 to TRBJ1-1, with D tentatively TRBD1 (5 bases). The germline V and J ends were trimmed by 6 bases and 1 base, with 9 bases remaining between them. In germline, CDR1 is SQVTM, CDR2 ANQGSEA. This CDR3 is 12 amino acids long. CDR3 sequence reads: CSVIDRNTEAFF. The CDR3 nucleotides are TGCAGCGTGATCGACAGGAACACTGAAGCTTTCTTT.

This clonotype was detected a few times. The J gene is TRBJ2-5, the V gene TRBV3-1; the match to TRBD2 covers 11 bases. The CDR3 contains 16 residues. V was pared by 1 base and J by 2 bases, with 3 bases of the junction left unmatched. Germline-derived CDR1 and CDR2 are LGHDT and YNNKEL (reference sequence). CDR3 DNA sequence: TGTGCCAGCAGCCAAGGGCTAGCGGGGGGTCAAGAGACCCAGTACTTC. Encoded protein: CASSQGLAGGQETQYF.

This clonotype has only a few counts. The V and J genes are TRBV18 and TRBJ1-6, with D possibly matching TRBD1 (5 bases). The germline V gene encodes CDR1 KGHSH and CDR2 LQKENI. Trimming stripped 4 bases from V and 5 bases from J, with 12 bases between. This CDR3 spans 15 amino acids. CDR3 sequence (DNA): TGTGCCAGCTCACTACAGGTTAAGAATAATTCACCCCTCCACTTT. Encoded protein: CASSLQVKNNSPLHF. Full variable domain (remainder filled in from reference TRBV18 and TRBJ1-6): NAGVMQNPRHLVRRRGQEARLRCSPMKGHSHVYWYRQLPEEGLKFMVYLQKENIIDESGMPKERFSAEFPKEGPSILRIQQVVRGDSAAYFCASSLQVKNNSPLHFGNGTRLTVT.

This clonotype was counted between two and nine times. The chain recombines TRBV7-9 with TRBJ1-1; no clear D. Trimming left V 4 bases short and J 1 base short, with 13 bases between. CDR1 and CDR2 from the germline V gene are SEHNR and FQNEAQ (reference sequence). This CDR3 region has 15 residues. CDR3 loop: CASSSPGNPNTEAFF. Here the CDR3 DNA reads TGTGCCAGCAGCTCGCCGGGGAACCCGAACACTGAAGCTTTCTTT. The full variable domain, rest sourced from reference TRBV7-9 and TRBJ1-1, is DTGVSQNPRHKITKRGQNVTFRCDPISEHNRLYWYRQTLGQGPEFLTYFQNEAQLEKSRLLSDRFSAERPKGSFSTLEIQRTEQGDSAMYLCASSSPGNPNTEAFFGQGTRLTVV.

The rearrangement joins TRBV5-1 to TRBJ2-1; 15 nucleotides align to TRBD2. CDR1 and CDR2 from the germline V gene are SGHRS and YFSETQ. This CDR3 is 15 amino acids long. Unmatched junction bases numbered 3, after V lost 4 bases and J lost 7 bases. The CDR3 here is CASSIGTSGGNEQFF. The CDR3 DNA sequence: TGCGCCAGCAGCATCGGGACTAGCGGGGGGAATGAGCAGTTCTTC.

This clonotype has ten or more counts. The J gene is TRBJ1-1, the V gene TRBV27; TRBD1 aligns across 12 bases. Germline CDR1 MNHEY, CDR2 SMNVEV (reference sequence). This CDR3 is built from 15 residues. V trimming: 2 bases; J trimming: 9 bases; junction bases outside the gene matches: 7. Here the CDR3 DNA reads TGTGCCAGCAGTTTACTTGGGACAGGGGGCTATCAAGCTTTCTTT. Its translation is CASSLLGTGGYQAFF.